This TCR beta chain was retrieved from a study of cytomegalovirus exposure and HLA in healthy donors. Study details: The approximately 120 validation repertoires, a later analysis reported, used the same platform as the roughly 730 repertoires from the first cohort. Study-level findings and limits: Cytomegalovirus-associated status was assigned to 164 TCR beta chains. TCR sequences were mostly rare, though some public TCRs occurred in many donors. Confirmation in vitro established that a few CMV-associated chains were specific for CMV antigens.

With respect to this clone: No antigen is known for it. Other DNA variants within this sample encode the same CDR3.

The assay was immunoSEQ multiplex PCR, and TCRdb's table has in-frame clones only and misses some. Of about 120,000 clones in the sample, 85% to 90% were seen once. Sequencing was performed on PBMCs. This receptor was identified in a woman between 18 and 29 years old in good health and CMV-seropositive.

CDR3 residues: CASSEAGGSTEAFF. The DNA of the CDR3 is TGTGCCAGCAGTGAAGCTGGGGGGAGCACTGAAGCTTTCTTT. This chain joins TRBV6-1 and TRBJ1-1; D possibly corresponds to TRBD1 (5 bases). Trimming took 0 bases from V and 4 from J, leaving 9 bases between them. Germline CDR1 MNHNS, CDR2 SASEGT. This CDR3 has 14 amino acids.